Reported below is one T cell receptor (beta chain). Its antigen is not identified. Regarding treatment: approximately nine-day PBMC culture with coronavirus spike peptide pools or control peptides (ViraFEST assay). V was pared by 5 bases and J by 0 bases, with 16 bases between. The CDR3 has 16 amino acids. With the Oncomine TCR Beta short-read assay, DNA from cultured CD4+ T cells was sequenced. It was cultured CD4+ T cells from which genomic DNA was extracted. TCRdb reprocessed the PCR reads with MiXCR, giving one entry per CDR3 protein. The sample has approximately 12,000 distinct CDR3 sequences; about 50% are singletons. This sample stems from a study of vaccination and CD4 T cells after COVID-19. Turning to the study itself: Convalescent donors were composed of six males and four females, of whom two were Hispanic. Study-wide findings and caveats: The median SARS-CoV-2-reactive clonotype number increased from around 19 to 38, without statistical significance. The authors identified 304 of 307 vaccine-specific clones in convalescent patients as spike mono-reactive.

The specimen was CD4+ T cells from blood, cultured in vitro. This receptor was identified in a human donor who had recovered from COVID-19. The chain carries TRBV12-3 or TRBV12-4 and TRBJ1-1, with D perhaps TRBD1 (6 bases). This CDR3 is CASSPQGFLMNTEAFF. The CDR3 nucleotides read TGTGCCAGCAGTCCCCAGGGGTTCTTAATGAACACTGAAGCTTTCTTT.